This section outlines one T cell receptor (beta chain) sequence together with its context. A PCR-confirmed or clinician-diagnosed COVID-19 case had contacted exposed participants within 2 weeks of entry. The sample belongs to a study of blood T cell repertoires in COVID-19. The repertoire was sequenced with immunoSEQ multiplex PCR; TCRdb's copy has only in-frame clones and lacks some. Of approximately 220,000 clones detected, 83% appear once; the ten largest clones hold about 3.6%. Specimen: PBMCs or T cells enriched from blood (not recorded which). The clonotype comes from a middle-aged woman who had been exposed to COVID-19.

The CDR3 bases are TGTGCCAGCAGCCCGCAAGCGACAGGGGACACTGAAGCTTTCTTT. Encoded protein: CASSPQATGDTEAFF. J is TRBJ1-1 and V is TRBV7-2, with 8 nucleotides matching TRBD1. Losses at the gene ends were 5 bases for V and 3 bases for J; bases not matched to a gene: 8. Per germline, CDR1 SGHTA and CDR2 FQGNSA. This CDR3 has 15 residues.